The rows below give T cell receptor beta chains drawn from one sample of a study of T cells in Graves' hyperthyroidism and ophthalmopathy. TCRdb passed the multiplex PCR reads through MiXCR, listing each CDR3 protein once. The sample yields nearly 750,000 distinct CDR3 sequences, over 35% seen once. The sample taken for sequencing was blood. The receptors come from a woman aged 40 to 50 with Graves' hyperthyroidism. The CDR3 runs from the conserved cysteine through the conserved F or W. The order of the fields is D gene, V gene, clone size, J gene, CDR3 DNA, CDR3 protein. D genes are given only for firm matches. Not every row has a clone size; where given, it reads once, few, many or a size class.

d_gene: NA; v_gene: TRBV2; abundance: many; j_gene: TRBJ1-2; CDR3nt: TGTGCCAGCAGTGAAGTTCAAGCTAACTATGGCTACACCTTC; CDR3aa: CASSEVQANYGYTF
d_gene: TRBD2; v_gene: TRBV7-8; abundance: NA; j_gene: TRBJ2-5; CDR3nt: TGTGCCAGCAGCTTAGCTGGTAGCGGGAGTTTGCATGAGACCCAGTACTTC; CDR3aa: CASSLAGSGSLHETQYF
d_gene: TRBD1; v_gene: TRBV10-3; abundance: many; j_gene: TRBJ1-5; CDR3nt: TGTGCCATCTGTAAGGGGGCGGGTCAGCCCCAGCATTTT; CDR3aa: CAICKGAGQPQHF
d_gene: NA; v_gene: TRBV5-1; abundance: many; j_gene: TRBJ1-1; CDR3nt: TGCGCCAGCAGCTTGGTAGGGGATGCTGAAGCTTTCTTT; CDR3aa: CASSLVGDAEAFF
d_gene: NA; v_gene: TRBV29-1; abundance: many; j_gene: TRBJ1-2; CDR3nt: TGCAGCGTTGTATCGGGGGGCCAAGGCTACACCTTC; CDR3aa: CSVVSGGQGYTF
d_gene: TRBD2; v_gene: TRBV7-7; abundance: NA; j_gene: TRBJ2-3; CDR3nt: TGTGCTAGCAAGAGACTAGCGGCCTCCACAGATACGCAGTATTTT; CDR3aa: CASKRLAASTDTQYF
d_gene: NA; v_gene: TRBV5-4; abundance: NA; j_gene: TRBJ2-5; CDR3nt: TGTGCCAGCAGTTCAGGGGAGGGAGAGACCCAGTACTTC; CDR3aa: CASSSGEGETQYF
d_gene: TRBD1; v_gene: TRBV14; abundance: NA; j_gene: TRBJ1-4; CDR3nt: TGTGCCAGCAGCAAAAGACAGGGTCGGGAAAAACTGTTTTTT; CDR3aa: CASSKRQGREKLFF
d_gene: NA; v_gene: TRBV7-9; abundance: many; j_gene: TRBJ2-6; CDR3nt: TGTGCCAGCATCAACAGGGATTCTGGGGCCAACGTCCTGACTTTC; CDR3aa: CASINRDSGANVLTF
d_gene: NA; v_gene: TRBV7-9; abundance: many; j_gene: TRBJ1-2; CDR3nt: TGTGCCAGCAGCTTAGCGCCGGGGGGCCCCACCTTC; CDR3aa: CASSLAPGGPTF
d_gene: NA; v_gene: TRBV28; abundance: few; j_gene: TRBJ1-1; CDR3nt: TGTGCCAGCAGCCCGGGCAGGTCCCGCTCCTTCTTT; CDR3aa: CASSPGRSRSFF
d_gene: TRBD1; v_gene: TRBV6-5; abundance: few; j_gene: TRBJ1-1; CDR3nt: TGTGCCAGCAGTCGGACGACAGGGATTAACACTGAAGCTTTCTTT; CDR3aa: CASSRTTGINTEAFF
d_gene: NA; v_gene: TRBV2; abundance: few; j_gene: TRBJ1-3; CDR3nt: TGTGCCAGCAGTGAACCTCGGGACACACCAGGGAACACCATATATTTT; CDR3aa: CASSEPRDTPGNTIYF
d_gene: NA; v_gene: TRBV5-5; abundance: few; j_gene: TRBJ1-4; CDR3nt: TGTGCCAGCAGCTACTGGGACAAGGAGTCAGAAAAACTGTTTTTT; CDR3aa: CASSYWDKESEKLFF
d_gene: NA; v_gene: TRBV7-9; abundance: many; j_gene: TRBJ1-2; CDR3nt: TGTGCCAGCATCAGAGGCCTGGGGGGCGCTGAAGGCTACACCTTC; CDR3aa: CASIRGLGGAEGYTF
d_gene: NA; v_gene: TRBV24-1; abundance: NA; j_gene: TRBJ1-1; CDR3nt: TGTGCCAGCACTTGGCTACGGAACACTGAAGCTTTCTTT; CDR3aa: CASTWLRNTEAFF